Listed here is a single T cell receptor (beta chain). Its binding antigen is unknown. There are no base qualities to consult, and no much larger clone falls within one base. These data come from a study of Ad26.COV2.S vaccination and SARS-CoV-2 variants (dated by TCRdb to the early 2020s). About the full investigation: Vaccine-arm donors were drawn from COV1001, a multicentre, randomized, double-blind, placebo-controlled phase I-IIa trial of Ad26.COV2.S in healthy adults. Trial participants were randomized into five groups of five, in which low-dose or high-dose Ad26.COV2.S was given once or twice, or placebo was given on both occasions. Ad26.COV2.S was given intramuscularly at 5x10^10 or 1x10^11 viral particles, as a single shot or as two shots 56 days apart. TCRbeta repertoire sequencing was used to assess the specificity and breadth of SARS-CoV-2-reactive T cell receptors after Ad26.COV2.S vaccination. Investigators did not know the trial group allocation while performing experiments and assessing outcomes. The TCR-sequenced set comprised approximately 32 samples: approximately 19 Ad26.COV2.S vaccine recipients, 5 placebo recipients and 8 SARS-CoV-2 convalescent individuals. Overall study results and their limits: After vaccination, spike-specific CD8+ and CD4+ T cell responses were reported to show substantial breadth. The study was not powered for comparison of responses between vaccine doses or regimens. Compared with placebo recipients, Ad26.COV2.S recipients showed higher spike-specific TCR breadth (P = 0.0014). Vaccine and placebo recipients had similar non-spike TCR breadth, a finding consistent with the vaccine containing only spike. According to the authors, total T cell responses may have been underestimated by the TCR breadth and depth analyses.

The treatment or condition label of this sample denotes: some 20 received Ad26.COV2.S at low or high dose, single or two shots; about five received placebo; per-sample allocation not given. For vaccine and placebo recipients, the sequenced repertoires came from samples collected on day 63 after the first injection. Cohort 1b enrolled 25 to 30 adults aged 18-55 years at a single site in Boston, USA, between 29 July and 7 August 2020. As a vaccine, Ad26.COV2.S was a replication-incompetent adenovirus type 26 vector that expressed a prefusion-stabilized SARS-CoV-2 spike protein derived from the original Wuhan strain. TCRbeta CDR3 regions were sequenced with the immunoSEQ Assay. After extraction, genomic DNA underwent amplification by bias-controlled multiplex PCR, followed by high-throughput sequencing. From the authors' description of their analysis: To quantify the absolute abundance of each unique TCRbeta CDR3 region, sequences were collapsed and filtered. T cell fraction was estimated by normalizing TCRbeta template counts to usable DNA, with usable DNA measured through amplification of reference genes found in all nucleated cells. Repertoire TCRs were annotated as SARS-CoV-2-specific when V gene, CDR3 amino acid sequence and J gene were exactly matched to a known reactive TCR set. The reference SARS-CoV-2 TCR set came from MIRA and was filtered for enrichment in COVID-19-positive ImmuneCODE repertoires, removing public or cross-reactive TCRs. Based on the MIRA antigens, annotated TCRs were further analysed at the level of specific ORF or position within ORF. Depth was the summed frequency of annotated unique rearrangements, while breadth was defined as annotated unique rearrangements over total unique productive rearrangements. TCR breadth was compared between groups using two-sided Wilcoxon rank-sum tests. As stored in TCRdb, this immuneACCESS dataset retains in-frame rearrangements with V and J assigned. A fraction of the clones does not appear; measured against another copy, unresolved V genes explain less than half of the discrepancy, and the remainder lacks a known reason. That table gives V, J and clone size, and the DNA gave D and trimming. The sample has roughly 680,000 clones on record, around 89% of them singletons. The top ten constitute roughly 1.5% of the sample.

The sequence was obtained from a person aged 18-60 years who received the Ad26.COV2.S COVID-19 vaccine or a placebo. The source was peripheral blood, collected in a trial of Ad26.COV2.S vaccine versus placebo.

The nucleotide sequence is given as TGTGCCAGCAGTCCCCAGGGAATCGCCTACGGCGAGCAGTACTTC. This translates into CASSPQGIAYGEQYF. The sequence is built from TRBV5-6 and TRBJ2-7, with a tentative D gene TRBD1 over 5 matching bases. For CDR1 and CDR2, the germline V gene lists SGHDT and YYEEEE. There are 15 amino acids in the CDR3, from cysteine to phenylalanine inclusive. Just the 45-base CDR3 DNA is kept, in frame starting at base 1. Trimming costs V 5 bases and J 6 bases, and their ends lie 21 bases apart. This CDR3, with the reference TRBV5-6 and TRBJ2-7 proteins standing in past its ends, gives the full variable domain DAGVTQSPTHLIKTRGQQVTLRCSPKSGHDTVSWYQQALGQGPQFIFQYYEEEERQRGNFPDRFSGHQFPNYSSELNVNALLLGDSALYLCASSPQGIAYGEQYFGPGTRLTVT.